The 19 T cell receptor beta chains presented below share a single source sample, sequenced in a study of CD8+ T cells in alopecia areata. Investigators isolated RNA and reverse transcribed it into cDNA to act as the sequencing template. TCRdb's copy holds only in-frame clones and misses some; the assay was immunoSEQ multiplex PCR. Among approximately 280,000 clones listed, more than 45% were seen once. Indicated treatment: oral pan-JAK inhibitor, 5-10 mg twice daily. Here the sequenced sample was CD4+ T cells sorted from blood, taken at week 24, from a patient treated with tofacitinib. All receptors come from a human donor with alopecia areata.

This sequence joins TRBV28 and TRBJ2-1; 13 positions match TRBD2. This CDR3 spans 17 amino acids. The V gene end was trimmed by 4 bases and the J gene end by 9 bases; junction bases not matched to a gene: 12. Germline CDR1 reads MDHEN; CDR2 reads SYDVKM. The CDR3 DNA follows: TGTGCCAGCAGTTCACTCAAGAGACTAGCGGGGGGAGGTGAGCAGTTCTTC. Amino acid sequence: CASSSLKRLAGGGEQFF. The whole variable domain, filled in from reference TRBV28 and TRBJ2-1, reads DVKVTQSSRYLVKRTGEKVFLECVQDMDHENMFWYRQDPGLGLRLIYFSYDVKMKEKGDIPEGYSVSREKKERFSLILESASTNQTSMYLCASSSLKRLAGGGEQFFGPGTRLTVL.

The chain employs TRBV7-2 and TRBJ2-7; D possibly corresponds to TRBD1 (5 bases). Deletions cut 5 bases from V and 6 bases from J, with 11 bases between. This CDR3 comprises 12 residues. CDR1 and CDR2 (germline): SGHTA, FQGNSA. CDR3 residues: CASSRPRGEQYF. As DNA, the CDR3 is TGTGCCAGCAGCCGTCCAAGGGGCGAGCAGTACTTC.

The chain couples TRBV10-3 to TRBJ2-3; 11 nucleotides line up with TRBD2. This CDR3 has 17 amino acids. V lost 4 bases to trimming and J lost 0 bases; unmatched junction nucleotides: 6. The germline gives CDR1 ENHRY, CDR2 SYGVKD. CDR3 protein: CAISVGTSGSSTDTQYF. The CDR3 DNA reads TGTGCCATCAGTGTTGGGACTAGCGGAAGTAGCACAGATACGCAGTATTTT.

This clone showed up just a few times. V gene TRBV5-4 combines with J gene TRBJ2-2; D is perhaps TRBD2 (6 bases). Germline assignment: CDR1 SGHNT and CDR2 YYREEE (reference sequence). The CDR3 extends over 13 amino acids. V shed 2 bases and J shed 5 bases, with 7 bases lying between them. The CDR3 DNA follows: TGTGCCAGCAGCTTAGGGAGGACCGGGGAGCTGTTTTTT. This encodes CASSLGRTGELFF. Full variable domain (rest looked up from reference TRBV5-4 and TRBJ2-2): ETGVTQSPTHLIKTRGQQVTLRCSSQSGHNTVSWYQQALGQGPQFIFQYYREEENGRGNFPPRFSGLQFPNYSSELNVNALELDDSALYLCASSLGRTGELFFGEGSRLTVL.

In this sample, this clone turned up a few times. CDR3 nucleotide sequence: TGCGCCAGCAGCCAAGTAGGGGGGACAGCCTCCTACGAGCAGTACTTC. Amino acids: CASSQVGGTASYEQYF. The V and J genes are TRBV4-1 and TRBJ2-7; perhaps TRBD1 as D (7 bases). This CDR3 region has 16 residues. The V gene lost 1 base and the J gene lost 0 bases, with 13 bases spanning the gap. Germline V gene sequence: CDR1 MGHRA, CDR2 YSYEKL.

This clone was detected once. The V call is TRBV30, the J call TRBJ1-2; maybe TRBD1 (6 bases). The CDR3 spans 13 residues. Germline V gene sequence: CDR1 GTSNPN, CDR2 SVGIG (reference sequence). Deletions cut 2 bases from V and 5 bases from J, with 12 bases between. This CDR3 reads CAWSHRVGYGYTF. CDR3 coding DNA: TGTGCCTGGAGTCACAGGGTCGGGTATGGCTACACCTTC.

The chain couples TRBV28 to TRBJ2-2; D is unresolved. CDR1 and CDR2 (germline): MDHEN, SYDVKM. V lost 2 bases and J 6 bases, leaving 13 bases between the germline ends. The CDR3 loop spans 15 amino acids. The CDR3 DNA follows: TGTGCCAGCAGTTTACCCAGTTTTGGTGCCGGGGAGCTGTTTTTT. It codes for CASSLPSFGAGELFF. The whole variable domain, remainder taken from reference TRBV28 and TRBJ2-2, is DVKVTQSSRYLVKRTGEKVFLECVQDMDHENMFWYRQDPGLGLRLIYFSYDVKMKEKGDIPEGYSVSREKKERFSLILESASTNQTSMYLCASSLPSFGAGELFFGEGSRLTVL.

The chain uses TRBV4-3 and TRBJ1-3; 7 positions agree with TRBD1. The CDR3 runs to 17 residues. J gave up 2 bases and V 0 bases, and 7 bases lay outside the gene matches. Germline CDR1 reads LGHNA; CDR2 reads YSLEER. In DNA form, the CDR3 reads TGCGCCAGCAGCCAAGATTCGACAGGGTCTGCTGGAAACACCATATATTTT. This codes for CASSQDSTGSAGNTIYF.

This chain uses TRBV7-2 with TRBJ2-5; TRBD2 matches at 14 bases. With V trimmed by 5 bases and J by 2 bases, 4 bases remained unmatched. From germline, CDR1 is SGHTA and CDR2 FQGNSA. The CDR3 is made up of 16 amino acids. CDR3 residues: CASSMGLAGEQETQYF. The CDR3 DNA is TGTGCCAGCAGCATGGGACTAGCGGGGGAACAAGAGACCCAGTACTTC.

The rearrangement uses TRBV5-1 and TRBJ2-6, with D possibly matching TRBD2 (6 bases). V lost 4 bases and J lost 0, with 17 bases in between. Germline values: CDR1 SGHRS, CDR2 YFSETQ. This CDR3 contains 18 residues. CDR3: CASSQPGLKYSGANVLTF. CDR3 in DNA: TGCGCCAGCAGCCAGCCGGGACTCAAATACTCTGGGGCCAACGTCCTGACTTTC.

The chain uses TRBV5-1 and TRBJ1-1; the match to TRBD1 covers 7 bases. Germline CDR1 SGHRS, CDR2 YFSETQ. The trim removed 1 base at V and 3 bases at J, leaving 6 bases unmatched. The CDR3 is made up of 15 amino acids. CDR3 in amino acids: CASSLYDRDDTEAFF. The CDR3 DNA reads TGCGCCAGCAGCTTGTATGACAGGGATGACACTGAAGCTTTCTTT.

The CDR3 protein is CSVAGGANTEAFF. The CDR3 DNA is TGCAGCGTTGCTGGGGGCGCGAACACTGAAGCTTTCTTT. V and J are TRBV29-1 and TRBJ1-1; perhaps TRBD1 as D (6 bases). The CDR3 sequence is 13 residues long. CDR1 is SQVTM, CDR2 ANQGSEA, per germline. Trimming shortened V by 4 bases and J by 1 base, and 10 bases separated the two germline ends.

This clone was counted a few times. The chain is built from TRBV2 and TRBJ1-3; TRBD1 matches at 8 bases. Germline CDR1 and CDR2: SNHLY and FYNNEI. V was pared by 7 bases and J by 0 bases, with 5 bases of the junction left unmatched. This CDR3 comprises 15 residues. The DNA for the CDR3 is TGTGCCAGCACCTCCGGGACAGGCTCTGGAAACACCATATATTTT. Its translation is CASTSGTGSGNTIYF.

V usage is TRBV7-2 and J usage is TRBJ2-3; 8 nucleotides line up with TRBD2. J was trimmed by 4 bases and V by 3 bases; bases with no gene match: 12. Per germline, CDR1 SGHTA and CDR2 FQGNSA. This CDR3 spans 17 amino acids. The DNA for the CDR3 is TGTGCCAGCAGCTTCGGGGTCGGGAGGGGAAGGCCAGATACGCAGTATTTT. Encoded protein: CASSFGVGRGRPDTQYF.

The chain links TRBV5-1 to TRBJ2-7; D might be TRBD2 (5 bases). The V end lost 2 bases, the J end lost 6 bases, and 15 bases lay between the germline ends. CDR3 size: 14 residues. Per germline, CDR1 SGHRS and CDR2 YFSETQ. The CDR3 DNA reads as TGCGCCAGCAGCTTAGGTGGATTTGGGAGCGAGCAGTACTTC. Translated: CASSLGGFGSEQYF.

The chain carries TRBV14 and TRBJ2-7; D unresolved. This CDR3 has 14 residues. V dropped 1 base and J dropped 1 base, with 8 bases sitting between them. CDR1 and CDR2 (germline): SGHDN, FVKESK. The CDR3 spells CASSQGRKSYEQYF. The CDR3 DNA follows: TGTGCCAGCAGCCAAGGACGGAAGTCCTACGAGCAGTACTTC. The variable domain in full, with the rest retrieved from reference TRBV14 and TRBJ2-7, is EAGVTQFPSHSVIEKGQTVTLRCDPISGHDNLYWYRRVMGKEIKFLLHFVKESKQDESGMPNNRFLAERTGGTYSTLKVQPAELEDSGVYFCASSQGRKSYEQYFGPGTRLTVT.

The chain links TRBV15 to TRBJ1-2; D remains ambiguous. The germline V gene encodes CDR1 LNHNV and CDR2 YYDKDF (reference sequence). Trimming stripped 0 bases from V and 8 bases from J, with 10 bases between. There are 13 residues in the CDR3. DNA for the CDR3: TGTGCCACCAGCAGAGAAGGGATCGGCGGCTACACCTTC. It yields the protein CATSREGIGGYTF.

The V gene is TRBV7-9, the J gene TRBJ2-5; 9 nucleotides align to TRBD1. CDR3 length: 15 residues. The trim removed 5 bases at V and 3 bases at J, leaving 7 bases unmatched. Per the germline V gene, CDR1 is SEHNR and CDR2 is FQNEAQ (reference sequence). The CDR3 DNA sequence: TGTGCCAGCAGCGGGCGGGGACAGGGTAAAGAGACCCAGTACTTC. Protein: CASSGRGQGKETQYF.

CDR3 sequence reads: CASSLLRGTLRGETQYF. The CDR3 DNA sequence: TGTGCCAGCAGCTTATTGCGAGGGACACTGAGGGGTGAGACCCAGTACTTC. This chain joins TRBV11-2 and TRBJ2-5; possibly TRBD1 for D (6 bases). This CDR3 is 17 amino acids long. Germline loops: CDR1 SGHAT, CDR2 FQNNGV. Trimming removed 2 bases at V and 5 bases at J, with 21 bases between. The variable domain in full, completed from reference TRBV11-2 and TRBJ2-5, reads EAGVAQSPRYKIIEKRQSVAFWCNPISGHATLYWYQQILGQGPKLLIQFQNNGVVDDSQLPKDRFSAERLKGVDSTLKIQPAKLEDSAVYLCASSLLRGTLRGETQYFGPGTRLLVL.